This T cell receptor beta chain was identified in a study of shared clonotypes between healthy human individuals. Study-level results: Relative to memory subsets, naive subsets generally showed larger estimated richness.

Naive CD4+ cells were CD45RA-selected; the remaining cells were memory. This clone was detected only once. The antigen remains unidentified. Germline loops: CDR1 MNHEY, CDR2 SVGAGI. The V gene lost 4 bases and the J gene lost 10 bases, with 11 bases spanning the gap. The CDR3 totals 13 residues. Assay: immunoSEQ multiplex PCR; the TCRdb copy retains only in-frame clones and omits some. The repertoire holds some 2,400,000 clones, with around 95% as singletons. The chain is built from TRBV6-5 and TRBJ1-6; the D gene is possibly TRBD1 (6 bases). The clonotype was recovered from a man younger than 35 in good health. The sequencing input was naive CD4+ T cells sorted from blood. Regarding subset: CD45RA+ positively selected. The CDR3 here is CASSLNRDSPLHF. The CDR3 DNA follows: TGTGCCAGCAGTTTAAACAGGGACTCACCCCTCCACTTT.